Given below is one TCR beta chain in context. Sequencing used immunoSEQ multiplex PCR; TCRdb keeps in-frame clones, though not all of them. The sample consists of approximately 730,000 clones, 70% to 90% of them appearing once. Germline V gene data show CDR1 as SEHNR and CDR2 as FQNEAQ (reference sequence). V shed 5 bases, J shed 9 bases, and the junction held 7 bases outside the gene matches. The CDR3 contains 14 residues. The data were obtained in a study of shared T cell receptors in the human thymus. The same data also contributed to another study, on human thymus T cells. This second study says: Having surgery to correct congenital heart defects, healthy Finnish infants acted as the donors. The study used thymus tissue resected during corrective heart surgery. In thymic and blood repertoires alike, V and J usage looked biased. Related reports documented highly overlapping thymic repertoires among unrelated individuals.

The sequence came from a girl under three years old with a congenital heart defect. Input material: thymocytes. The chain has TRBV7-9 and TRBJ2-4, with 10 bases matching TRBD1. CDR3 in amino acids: CASSQGQGRPIQYF. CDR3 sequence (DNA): TGTGCCAGCAGCCAGGGACAGGGGCGCCCCATTCAGTACTTC.